Following are 8 T cell receptor beta chains from one sample sequenced in a study of molecular identifiers for immune sequencing clone quantification. MiXCR, run by TCRdb on the PCR reads, gives a single entry per CDR3 protein. Among about 640,000 distinct CDR3 sequences listed, nearly 20% were seen once. Source material: naive CD8+ T cells from blood, with Jurkat cell RNA spiked in. The subset: FACS-sorted CD8+CD4-CCR7+CD45RA+ naive T cells. The receptor set was obtained from a human donor in good health. Some libraries in this study had Jurkat cell RNA spiked in.

This clonotype has a count of ten or more. The chain uses TRBV5-1 and TRBJ2-5; 9 bases match TRBD1. The CDR3 consists of 16 residues. In germline, CDR1 is SGHRS, CDR2 YFSETQ. The V segment lost 4 bases and the J segment 2 bases; nucleotides outside the gene matches: 9. CDR3 in DNA: TGCGCCAGCAGCGCTCCGGGACAGGGAAAACAAGAGACCCAGTACTTC. Its translation is CASSAPGQGKQETQYF. The complete variable domain, with remaining parts taken from reference TRBV5-1 and TRBJ2-5, reads KAGVTQTPRYLIKTRGQQVTLSCSPISGHRSVSWYQQTPGQGLQFLFEYFSETQRNKGNFPGRFSGRQFSNSRSEMNVSTLELGDSALYLCASSAPGQGKQETQYFGPGTRLLVL.

There are a few counts of this clonotype. V is TRBV9 and J is TRBJ2-3; 10 positions agree with TRBD2. The CDR3 totals 16 residues. The ends lost 3 bases at V and 5 bases at J; junction bases unmatched: 9. From germline, CDR1 is SGDLS and CDR2 YYNGEE. In nucleotides, the CDR3 is TGTGCCAGCAGCGCGTCCGGCAGCGGGGGGGTAGATACGCAGTATTTT. It is translated as CASSASGSGGVDTQYF.

This clonotype came up once. The V call is TRBV6-2 or TRBV6-3, the J call TRBJ2-7; D is perhaps TRBD1 (6 bases). This CDR3 region has 15 residues. Germline values: CDR1 MNHEY, CDR2 SVGEGT. The V and J ends lost 2 bases and 0 bases respectively, with 11 bases between them. The CDR3 region is CASSYPRGFSYEQYF. DNA for the CDR3: TGTGCCAGCAGTTACCCGAGGGGGTTCTCCTACGAGCAGTACTTC.

Comments on this clonotype: A much larger clone differs from this one at a single base, so this may be a read error. The rearrangement links TRBV7-6 to TRBJ2-7, with a possible D match to TRBD1 (6 bases). This CDR3 spans 12 amino acids. The V gene's germline CDR1 is SGHVS and CDR2 FNYEAQ. CDR3 in DNA: TGTGCCGGCAGCTTACCGCCAGGGGCGCAGTACTTC. Its protein is CAGSLPPGAQYF.

In its sample, this clonotype was seen many times. The chain couples TRBV28 to TRBJ1-1, with unresolved D. Germline CDR1 and CDR2: MDHEN and SYDVKM. This CDR3 region has 15 residues. The germline V and J ends were trimmed by 6 bases and 5 bases, with 19 bases remaining between them. DNA for the CDR3: TGTGCCAGCAGCCGCCCCTTTGAGAGGGCGACTGAAGCTTTCTTT. It codes for CASSRPFERATEAFF.

Turning to this clonotype: With a much larger clone just one base away, this may be a read error. The chain joins TRBV5-3 to TRBJ2-3; 9 nucleotides align to TRBD1. TRBV5-3 falls under the ORF class, with uncertain function. The CDR3 extends over 16 amino acids. In nucleotides, the CDR3 is TGTGCCAGCAGCTTCGGGACAGGGCGCAAGTTGGATACGCAGTATTTT. Translated, it gives CASSFGTGRKLDTQYF.

Ten or more counts support this clonotype. The chain carries TRBV4-1 and TRBJ2-3; 8 positions agree with TRBD2. The CDR3 sequence is 15 residues long. Germline CDR1 is MGHRA and CDR2 is YSYEKL. Losses at the gene ends were 3 bases for V and 1 base for J; bases not matched to a gene: 3. Here the CDR3 DNA reads TGCGCCAGCAGCCACCAGCGGGGGCGCACAGATACGCAGTATTTT. This gives the protein CASSHQRGRTDTQYF.

Worth noting for this clonotype: Just one base apart from a much larger clone, this may be a read error. This sequence joins TRBV12-3 or TRBV12-4 and TRBJ1-2; TRBD1 agrees at 8 bases. This CDR3 contains 19 residues. V lost 4 bases and J lost 1; bases outside the gene matches: 17. CDR3 in amino acids: CASSYTPSLTGDNNYGYTF. CDR3 DNA sequence: TGTGCCAGCAGTTATACCCCCAGTCTGACAGGGGACAATAACTATGGCTACACCTTC.